The table lists the clone carrying this T cell receptor (beta chain) with a few counts. This may be a read error, as it is one base from a much larger clone. Because the CDR3 is missing its conserved closing phenylalanine or tryptophan, this is likely a read error. The entry originates in a study of blood T cells in healthy people across ages. A second PCR of about 6 to 11 cycles used a sample-barcoded 5' primer and a J-beta primer mix. TCRdb re-called the 5' RACE reads through MiXCR, storing one row per CDR3 protein. The sample carries 1.5 million to 2 million distinct CDR3 sequences, roughly two fifths recorded once. The CDR3 runs 13 residues. CDR1 SGHRS and CDR2 YFSETQ come from the germline V gene. V was cut by 0 bases and J by 3 bases, with 7 bases left in between. Healthy individuals of Caucasian origin from Russia, aged about 6 to 100, served as donors.

This clonotype was obtained from a human donor in good health. The specimen was blood. The V and J genes are TRBV5-1 and TRBJ2-7; no clear D gene. This chain's CDR3 is CASSLGVDYEQYC. The CDR3 nucleotides read TGCGCCAGCAGCTTGGGAGTAGACTACGAGCAGTACTGC.